This T cell receptor (beta chain) was obtained from a study of CD8 T cells in Susac syndrome. The individuals used as controls were healthy donors who had been matched for both age and sex. RNA totalling about 0.45 to 1 ug underwent reverse transcription with random hexamers. A single record per CDR3 protein comes from TCRdb applying MiXCR to the immunoSEQ multiplex PCR reads. This sample carries fewer than 150,000 distinct CDR3 sequences, around 96% of them seen once, and the ten largest clones take more than 0.095%. V was trimmed by 6 bases and J by 5 bases, leaving 17 bases between them. Per the germline V gene, CDR1 is MGHRA and CDR2 is YSYEKL. The CDR3 loop spans 15 amino acids.

The chain is built from TRBV4-1 and TRBJ2-1; D not certain. Sequences were obtained from CD4+ T cells from PBMCs. This TCR was recovered from a human donor in good health. CDR3 DNA: TGCGCCAGCAGGCCACCGGGTCGCGAGGACAATGAGCAGTTCTTC. It codes for CASRPPGREDNEQFF.